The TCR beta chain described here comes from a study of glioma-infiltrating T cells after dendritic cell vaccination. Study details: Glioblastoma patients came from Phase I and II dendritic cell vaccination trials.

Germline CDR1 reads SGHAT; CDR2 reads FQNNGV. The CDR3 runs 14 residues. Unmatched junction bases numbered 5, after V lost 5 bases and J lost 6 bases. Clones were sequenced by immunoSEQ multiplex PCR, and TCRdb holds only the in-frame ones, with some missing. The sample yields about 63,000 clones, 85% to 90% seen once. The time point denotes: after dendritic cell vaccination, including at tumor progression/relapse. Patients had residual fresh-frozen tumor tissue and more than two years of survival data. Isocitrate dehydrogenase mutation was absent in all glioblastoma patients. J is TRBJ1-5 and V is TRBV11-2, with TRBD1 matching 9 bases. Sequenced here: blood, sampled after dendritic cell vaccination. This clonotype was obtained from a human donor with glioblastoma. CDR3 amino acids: CASSVTGGSQPQHF. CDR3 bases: TGTGCCAGCAGCGTAACAGGGGGCAGTCAGCCCCAGCATTTT.